These 20 T cell receptor beta chains came from one sample sequenced in a study of cytomegalovirus exposure and HLA in healthy donors. Clones were sequenced by immunoSEQ multiplex PCR, and TCRdb holds only the in-frame ones, with some missing. This sample has under 200,000 clones; approximately 96% occur once, and the top ten carry 0.89%. The sequenced sample consisted of PBMCs. The receptors shown here come from a woman under 30 in good health and CMV-seronegative.

The chain uses TRBV2 and TRBJ2-2; maybe TRBD2 (5 bases). Germline assignment: CDR1 SNHLY and CDR2 FYNNEI. With 5 bases removed from V and 3 bases from J, the gap between germline ends came to 10 bases. The length of the CDR3 is 14 residues. The DNA of the CDR3 is TGTGCCAGCAGTCCACTAGTTCACACCGGGGAGCTGTTTTTT. Residues: CASSPLVHTGELFF.

This rearrangement joins TRBV5-1 to TRBJ2-5, with TRBD2 matching 8 bases. The junction had 5 bases not matched to a gene; V was cut back by 3 bases and J by 4 bases. Germline lookup yields CDR1 SGHRS and CDR2 YFSETQ. CDR3 length equals 14 residues. The DNA for the CDR3 is TGCGCCAGCAGCTCGGGGGGGCCCTCAGAGACCCAGTACTTC. Protein: CASSSGGPSETQYF.

The chain is built from TRBV9 and TRBJ1-1, with D possibly TRBD1 on 5 matching bases. This CDR3 spans 14 amino acids. Germline V lookup: CDR1 SGDLS, CDR2 YYNGEE. V was shortened by 0 bases and J by 7 bases, with 13 bases between the two germline ends. This CDR3 reads CASSVVQGNGEAFF. The CDR3 bases are TGTGCCAGCAGCGTAGTTCAGGGTAATGGTGAAGCTTTCTTT.

This rearrangement joins TRBV4-3 to TRBJ1-6; D uncertain. The germline V and J ends were trimmed by 5 bases and 5 bases, with 10 bases remaining between them. Looked up from germline, CDR1 is LGHNA and CDR2 is YSLEER. This CDR3 is 14 amino acids long. CDR3 amino acids: CASSYSPDNSPLHF. CDR3 DNA sequence: TGCGCCAGCAGCTATAGTCCCGATAATTCACCCCTCCACTTT.

This clone has a single count. This chain links TRBV6-6 with TRBJ1-5, with TRBD1 as a possible D gene (5 bases). This CDR3 contains 15 residues. Trimming took off 1 base at V and 2 bases at J, with 9 bases between the two ends. In germline, CDR1 is MNHNY, CDR2 SVGAGI (reference sequence). DNA of the CDR3: TGTGCCAGCAGTTACTATGCCAGGGGCAATCAGCCCCAGCATTTT. It encodes CASSYYARGNQPQHF.

The genes are TRBV27 and TRBJ2-1; TRBD1 might be the D (6 bases). The CDR3 loop spans 13 amino acids. The V gene lost 8 bases and the J gene lost 10 bases, with 18 bases spanning the gap. In germline, CDR1 is MNHEY, CDR2 SMNVEV (reference sequence). The CDR3 region has the DNA TGTGCCAGCGGAAATTTCAGGGGATTGGAGCAGTTCTTC. Its protein product is CASGNFRGLEQFF.

The chain employs TRBV6-1 and TRBJ1-1, with 7 positions matching TRBD1. The CDR3 sequence is 13 residues long. Germline-derived CDR1 and CDR2 are MNHNS and SASEGT. J gave up 5 bases and V 6 bases, and 6 bases lay outside the gene matches. The CDR3 loop is CASRTGYGTEAFF. The CDR3 DNA reads TGTGCCAGCAGGACAGGGTACGGGACTGAAGCTTTCTTT.

The chain employs TRBV7-9 and TRBJ1-1; TRBD1 is a possible D gene (5 bases). The CDR3 covers 15 residues. Germline loops: CDR1 SEHNR, CDR2 FQNEAQ (reference sequence). V lost 10 bases and J lost 7, with 25 bases in between. CDR3 in amino acids: CATAHLDRKRGEAFF. Written as DNA, the CDR3 is TGTGCCACCGCCCATCTCGACAGAAAAAGGGGTGAAGCTTTCTTT.

CDR3 sequence reads: CASSSGIAGTTDTQYF. The CDR3 DNA follows: TGCGCCAGCAGCTCCGGGATAGCGGGGACCACAGATACGCAGTATTTT. The chain combines TRBV5-1 with TRBJ2-3, with 8 nucleotides matching TRBD2. Germline V lookup: CDR1 SGHRS, CDR2 YFSETQ. The CDR3 spans 16 residues. The V segment lost 3 bases and the J segment 2 bases; nucleotides outside the gene matches: 8.

The rearrangement links TRBV7-2 to TRBJ1-1; D remains unclear. CDR3 length: 15 residues. CDR1 SGHTA and CDR2 FQGNSA come from the germline V gene. V was shortened by 5 bases and J by 0 bases, with 13 bases between the two germline ends. Written as DNA, the CDR3 is TGTGCCAGCAGCCCCCAGGCAGTAGTGAACACTGAAGCTTTCTTT. Its translation: CASSPQAVVNTEAFF.

Here the CDR3 DNA reads TGTGCCAGCAGTCCGGACTCGATTGGATATGGCTACACCTTC. The encoded protein is CASSPDSIGYGYTF. The V and J genes are TRBV27 and TRBJ1-2; D uncertain. CDR3 length: 14 residues. CDR1 and CDR2 from the germline V gene are MNHEY and SMNVEV (reference sequence). Deletions cut 5 bases from V and 5 bases from J, with 15 bases between.

In its sample, this clone was seen once. The V call is TRBV19, the J call TRBJ2-7; 7 nucleotides match TRBD1. CDR1 and CDR2 (germline): LNHDA, SQIVND (reference sequence). The CDR3 is 15 amino acids. Trimming took 4 bases from V and 4 from J; bases not matched to a gene: 10. CDR3 DNA: TGTGCCAGTAGTACAGGGACAGACTCCCCTTACGAGCAGTACTTC. Its translation is CASSTGTDSPYEQYF.

This clone appeared a single time. The chain carries TRBV6-5 and TRBJ2-5; possible D gene TRBD2, 6 bases. Germline-derived CDR1 and CDR2 are MNHEY and SVGAGI. The germline V and J ends were trimmed by 2 bases and 5 bases, with 12 bases remaining between them. The length of the CDR3 is 14 residues. In DNA form, the CDR3 reads TGTGCCAGCAGTTACACACTAGCCTCCGAGACCCAGTACTTC. It encodes CASSYTLASETQYF.

The CDR3, as DNA: TGTGCCAGCAGTACACCCCCCGGGGGTAACACTGAAGCTTTCTTT. Translating gives CASSTPPGGNTEAFF. The rearrangement links TRBV6-5 to TRBJ1-1; D perhaps matches TRBD1 (5 bases). The CDR3 has 15 amino acids. Germline CDR1 is MNHEY and CDR2 is SVGAGI. V dropped 5 bases and J dropped 2 bases, with 15 bases sitting between them.

This clone was counted once. Written as DNA, the CDR3 is TGTGCCAGCAGTTCCAGGACAGGGGGAAACTATGGCTACACCTTC. The encoded protein is CASSSRTGGNYGYTF. The V call is TRBV6-5, the J call TRBJ1-2; 10 bases are a match to TRBD1. The CDR3 sequence is 15 residues long. With 4 bases clipped from V and 2 bases from J, the junction kept 4 bases outside the gene matches. Germline loops: CDR1 MNHEY, CDR2 SVGAGI.

This clone was picked up one time. The chain has TRBV29-1 and TRBJ1-3, with D tentatively TRBD1 (5 bases). Deletions cut 4 bases from V and 2 bases from J, with 6 bases between. In germline, CDR1 is SQVTM, CDR2 ANQGSEA. This CDR3 has 12 residues. CDR3 protein: CSVAGTGNTIYF. In nucleotides, the CDR3 is TGCAGCGTTGCAGGGACTGGAAACACCATATATTTT.

This clone appeared a few times. V is TRBV12-5 and J is TRBJ2-2; 12 nucleotides align to TRBD2. The J segment lost 8 bases and the V segment lost 5 bases, leaving 6 bases of the junction unmatched. Looked up from germline, CDR1 is LGHNT and CDR2 is FRNRAP. This CDR3 comprises 15 residues. The CDR3 DNA is TGTGCTAGTGGTCCCGGACTAGCGGGAAGGGGGGAGCTGTTTTTT. Translating it yields CASGPGLAGRGELFF. Filled out from reference TRBV12-5 and TRBJ2-2, the complete variable domain reads DARVTQTPRHKVTEMGQEVTMRCQPILGHNTVFWYRQTMMQGLELLAYFRNRAPLDDSGMPKDRFSAEMPDATLATLKIQPSEPRDSAVYFCASGPGLAGRGELFFGEGSRLTVL.

This clone was seen only once. V and J are TRBV19 and TRBJ1-5; 7 bases are shared with TRBD1. Trimming at V came to 8 bases and at J to 1 base, leaving 8 bases not matched to a gene. This CDR3 has 15 residues. Germline lookup yields CDR1 LNHDA and CDR2 SQIVND (reference sequence). CDR3 nucleotide sequence: TGTGCCAGTCGGAGTGGACAGGAAAGCAATCAGCCCCAGCATTTT. Translating gives CASRSGQESNQPQHF.

Only one count was recorded for this clone. The chain links TRBV9 to TRBJ2-3; TRBD2 matches at 8 bases. CDR3 length: 16 amino acids. V shed 4 bases and J 3 bases; nucleotides not matched to a gene: 10. The germline V gene encodes CDR1 SGDLS and CDR2 YYNGEE. CDR3 loop: CASSSPREGGTDTQYF. The CDR3 region has the DNA TGTGCCAGCAGCTCCCCTCGGGAGGGTGGTACAGATACGCAGTATTTT.

This clone was recorded once. The V and J genes are TRBV6-6 and TRBJ1-2; 9 bases fit TRBD1. Germline V gives CDR1 MNHNY, CDR2 SVGAGI (reference sequence). This CDR3 is 14 amino acids long. V gave up 8 bases and J gave up 4 bases; unmatched junction bases: 8. The CDR3 sequence is CASATGGAPYGYTF. CDR3 coding DNA: TGTGCCAGCGCAACAGGGGGCGCTCCCTATGGCTACACCTTC.